A single sample is the source of the 9 T cell receptor beta chains below, sequenced in a study of OX40 agonist ivuxolimab in advanced cancers. TCRdb's copy holds only in-frame clones and misses some; the assay was immunoSEQ multiplex PCR. The repertoire holds about 50,000 clones, approximately 91% seen once, with 0.85% to 1.2% in the top ten. Here the sequenced sample was CD4+ or CD8+ T cells sorted from blood, taken in a trial of the OX40 agonist ivuxolimab. Every receptor here comes from an adult with an advanced solid tumor such as melanoma, head and neck, liver or kidney cancer.

The rearrangement joins TRBV10-3 to TRBJ2-1, with D uncertain. Germline CDR1 is ENHRY and CDR2 is SYGVKD. V dropped 0 bases and J dropped 6 bases, with 12 bases sitting between them. There are 15 residues in the CDR3. The chain's CDR3 is CAISESATSANEQFF. The DNA of the CDR3 is TGTGCCATCAGTGAGTCGGCCACCTCGGCCAATGAGCAGTTCTTC.

The rearrangement uses TRBV2 and TRBJ1-5; D unresolved. Germline V CDR1 and CDR2: SNHLY, FYNNEI. Trimming removed 3 bases from V and 7 bases from J, with 13 bases in between. The CDR3 is 14 residues long. The CDR3 reads CASSEGRARQPQHF. CDR3 in DNA: TGTGCCAGCAGTGAGGGGAGGGCTCGGCAGCCCCAGCATTTT.

The V and J genes are TRBV20-1 and TRBJ2-5; D is perhaps TRBD2 (5 bases). The CDR3 length is 11 residues. V dropped 6 bases and J dropped 2 bases, with 7 bases sitting between them. Germline V lookup: CDR1 DFQATT, CDR2 SNEGSKA (reference sequence). CDR3 in amino acids: CSAQRQETQYF. CDR3 bases: TGCAGTGCACAGCGGCAAGAGACCCAGTACTTC.

The V and J genes are TRBV6-6 and TRBJ1-1; 8 positions agree with TRBD1. With V trimmed by 5 bases and J by 3 bases, 2 bases remained unmatched. CDR3 size: 13 residues. From germline, CDR1 is MNHNY and CDR2 SVGAGI (reference sequence). CDR3 sequence: CASSKTGDTEAFF. As DNA, the CDR3 is TGTGCCAGCAGTAAGACAGGGGACACTGAAGCTTTCTTT.

This chain uses TRBV5-1 with TRBJ2-3; D is uncertain. The length of the CDR3 is 14 residues. V lost 2 bases and J 0 bases, leaving 7 bases between the germline ends. Germline assignment: CDR1 SGHRS and CDR2 YFSETQ. The CDR3 DNA sequence: TGCGCCAGCAGCTTTAGGCAGAGCACAGATACGCAGTATTTT. It codes for CASSFRQSTDTQYF.

V is TRBV7-6 and J is TRBJ2-5; D remains ambiguous. Germline V gene data show CDR1 as SGHVS and CDR2 as FNYEAQ. The ends were cut back, 3 bases at V and 6 bases at J, with 17 bases in the middle. CDR3 length: 15 residues. The CDR3 loop is CASSFSADIFQTQYF. CDR3 coding DNA: TGTGCCAGCAGCTTCTCCGCCGATATTTTCCAGACCCAGTACTTC.

This chain joins TRBV28 and TRBJ2-7; maybe TRBD2 (5 bases). V was shortened by 6 bases and J by 4 bases, with 19 bases between the two germline ends. The germline gives CDR1 MDHEN, CDR2 SYDVKM. The CDR3 has 15 amino acids. Here the CDR3 reads CASRNRGSPWYEQYF. The CDR3 nucleotides are TGTGCCAGCAGAAACCGAGGGTCTCCTTGGTACGAGCAGTACTTC. The complete variable domain, with remaining parts taken from reference TRBV28 and TRBJ2-7, reads DVKVTQSSRYLVKRTGEKVFLECVQDMDHENMFWYRQDPGLGLRLIYFSYDVKMKEKGDIPEGYSVSREKKERFSLILESASTNQTSMYLCASRNRGSPWYEQYFGPGTRLTVT.

This clone showed up just once. The V and J genes are TRBV20-1 and TRBJ2-7; possible D gene TRBD2, 6 bases. The germline CDR1 and CDR2 sequences are DFQATT and SNEGSKA (reference sequence). V lost 5 bases to trimming and J lost 7 bases, with 12 bases between them. This CDR3 has 11 amino acids. For the CDR3, the DNA is TGCAGTGCTCAGCCTGGGGGGGAGCAGTACTTC. Its protein is CSAQPGGEQYF.

This clone was seen only once. The rearrangement joins TRBV6-5 to TRBJ1-5, with D uncertain. Per germline, CDR1 MNHEY and CDR2 SVGAGI. The CDR3 sequence is 16 residues long. The V gene lost 0 bases and the J gene lost 6 bases, with 15 bases spanning the gap. The CDR3 is CASSYSNPLAGQPQHF. The CDR3 nucleotides read TGTGCCAGCAGTTACTCGAACCCCCTCGCAGGTCAGCCCCAGCATTTT.